The clone carrying this T cell receptor (beta chain) was picked up one time. One end of the junction fails to match germline, which may point to a read error. From germline, CDR1 is LNHDA and CDR2 SQIVND (reference sequence). CDR3 length: 14 amino acids. Assay used: immunoSEQ multiplex PCR; TCRdb lists only in-frame clones, some missing. The sample records about 130,000 clones, roughly 94% being singletons. This specimen belongs to a study of control samples from healthy donors and cancer patients. The sample taken for sequencing was PBMCs. The source of this sequence is a man aged 55 to 70 with colorectal cancer. V is TRBV19 and J is TRBJ2-3; perhaps TRBD2 as D (6 bases). The CDR3 bases are TGTGCCAGTAGTACGGCGGAGGGCACAGGTACGCAGTATTTT. This sequence encodes CASSTAEGTGTQYF.